These 6 T cell receptor beta chains originate from one sample sequenced in a study of blood T cell repertoires in COVID-19. Method: immunoSEQ multiplex PCR; TCRdb's copy keeps in-frame clones and lacks some. The sample lists around 300,000 clones, less than 85% seen once, with roughly 2.6% in the top ten. The sequenced sample consisted of PBMCs or T cells enriched from blood (not recorded which). These receptor sequences come from a woman aged 50 to 60 who had recovered from COVID-19.

This clone was counted only a few times. The V and J genes are TRBV10-3 and TRBJ2-7; D not resolved. Trimming left V 4 bases short and J 2 bases short, with 12 bases between. The CDR3 has 14 amino acids. Germline V gene lookup returns CDR1 ENHRY and CDR2 SYGVKD. The CDR3 is CAISVSGATYEQYF. The CDR3 bases are TGTGCCATCAGTGTTTCAGGCGCCACCTACGAGCAGTACTTC.

This clone appeared once. This chain joins TRBV3-1 (or the pseudogene TRBV3-2) and TRBJ2-1; 8 bases line up with TRBD1. The junction had 8 bases not matched to a gene; V was cut back by 4 bases and J by 3 bases. Germline CDR1 and CDR2: LGHDT and YNNKEL (reference sequence). The CDR3 has 16 amino acids. CDR3 amino acids: CASSPSPGTGYNEQFF. Written as DNA, the CDR3 is TGTGCCAGCAGCCCAAGTCCCGGGACAGGCTACAATGAGCAGTTCTTC.

The V call is TRBV19, the J call TRBJ1-2; D possibly corresponds to TRBD1 (6 bases). Germline loops: CDR1 LNHDA, CDR2 SQIVND (reference sequence). V was trimmed by 5 bases and J by 7 bases, leaving 11 bases between them. The CDR3 sequence is 12 residues long. CDR3 in DNA: TGTGCCAGTAGTGCTACAGGGCCTGGCTACACCTTC. Residues: CASSATGPGYTF.

V usage is TRBV6-5 and J usage is TRBJ1-1, with D maybe TRBD1 (6 bases). Trimming stripped 6 bases from V and 7 bases from J, with 15 bases between. Germline V gene lookup returns CDR1 MNHEY and CDR2 SVGAGI. This CDR3 is built from 13 residues. The CDR3 nucleotides are TGTGCCAGCAGGCCACACGGACAGAATGAAGCTTTCTTT. It encodes CASRPHGQNEAFF.

This clone appeared a single time. The V call is TRBV28, the J call TRBJ1-5; no firm D call. The CDR3 sequence is 14 residues long. Trimming took off 7 bases at V and 1 base at J, with 11 bases between the two ends. The V gene's germline CDR1 is MDHEN and CDR2 SYDVKM. CDR3 amino acids: CASTLAVSNQPQHF. CDR3 bases: TGTGCCAGCACCCTGGCAGTAAGCAATCAGCCCCAGCATTTT.

This rearrangement joins TRBV5-1 to TRBJ2-2; a possible D gene is TRBD1 (5 bases). V lost 0 bases and J lost 5, with 8 bases in between. The CDR3 runs to 14 residues. Per the germline V gene, CDR1 is SGHRS and CDR2 is YFSETQ. In nucleotides, the CDR3 is TGCGCCAGCAGCTTGGTAGACAGAACCGGGGAGCTGTTTTTT. This sequence encodes CASSLVDRTGELFF.